The 9 T cell receptor beta chains below all came from one sample that was sequenced in a study of blood T cell repertoires in COVID-19. Libraries were prepared by immunoSEQ multiplex PCR; TCRdb keeps only in-frame clonotypes and omits some of them. The data show some 200,000 clones, with 89% seen just once and about 4.8% held by the top ten. Sequenced: peripheral blood. Receptor source: a woman in her 40s with acute or convalescent COVID-19.

V is TRBV9 and J is TRBJ1-2, with 9 bases fitting TRBD1. Germline V CDR1 and CDR2: SGDLS, YYNGEE. V lost 3 bases, J lost 1 base, and 13 bases stayed unmatched. CDR3 size: 18 residues. CDR3 DNA sequence: TGTGCCAGCAGCGGACCGAGGCAGGACAGGGGCTATAACTATGGCTACACCTTC. It translates to CASSGPRQDRGYNYGYTF.

The V call is TRBV27, the J call TRBJ2-2; 7 bases are shared with TRBD1. Losses at the gene ends were 4 bases for V and 4 bases for J; bases not matched to a gene: 6. The CDR3 consists of 15 residues. Germline CDR1 is MNHEY and CDR2 is SMNVEV (reference sequence). CDR3 sequence: CASSYWDRATGELFF. Here the CDR3 DNA reads TGTGCCAGCAGTTACTGGGACAGAGCCACCGGGGAGCTGTTTTTT.

V usage is TRBV11-2 and J usage is TRBJ1-6; 7 nucleotides match TRBD1. The trim removed 1 base at V and 14 bases at J, leaving 5 bases unmatched. CDR3 length: 13 amino acids. Germline CDR1 is SGHAT and CDR2 is FQNNGV. CDR3 residues: CASSLVRDRTLHF. As DNA, the CDR3 is TGTGCCAGCAGCTTAGTCCGGGACAGAACCCTCCACTTT.

This clone was detected only once. This chain links TRBV2 with TRBJ2-2; 12 positions match TRBD1. The junction had 4 bases not matched to a gene; V was cut back by 4 bases and J by 7 bases. The germline CDR1 and CDR2 sequences are SNHLY and FYNNEI. This CDR3 has 15 amino acids. The CDR3: CASSGDRGRGGELFF. CDR3 DNA sequence: TGTGCCAGCAGTGGGGACAGGGGGCGTGGCGGGGAGCTGTTTTTT.

The chain carries TRBV11-2 and TRBJ2-7; TRBD1 aligns across 8 bases. This CDR3 spans 13 amino acids. J lost 6 bases, V lost 7 bases, and 8 bases had no gene match. CDR1 is SGHAT, CDR2 FQNNGV, per germline. The CDR3 DNA reads as TGTGCCAGCACTCAGAACAGGGGGTTCGAGCAGTACGTC. Residues: CASTQNRGFEQYV.

The rearrangement links TRBV27 to TRBJ2-3; 10 positions agree with TRBD2. Germline V gene data show CDR1 as MNHEY and CDR2 as SMNVEV (reference sequence). Unmatched junction bases numbered 6, after V lost 6 bases and J lost 3 bases. The CDR3 length is 15 residues. The CDR3: CASRSTSGDTDTQYF. The CDR3 DNA sequence: TGTGCCAGCAGGTCAACTAGCGGGGATACAGATACGCAGTATTTT.

The CDR3 nucleotides read TGTGCCGGAAGGACAGGGGGTTCGGCAGCTTTCTTT. Translation: CAGRTGGSAAFF. The chain combines TRBV6-5 with TRBJ1-1; 10 nucleotides agree with TRBD1. Germline CDR1 MNHEY, CDR2 SVGAGI. The CDR3 covers 12 residues. V lost 11 bases to trimming and J lost 10 bases; unmatched junction nucleotides: 10.

The rearrangement joins TRBV2 to TRBJ1-2; D is perhaps TRBD1 (5 bases). The germline V and J ends were trimmed by 6 bases and 0 bases, with 20 bases remaining between them. Per the germline V gene, CDR1 is SNHLY and CDR2 is FYNNEI. The CDR3 runs 17 residues. This chain's CDR3 is CASRGLGEGPANYGYTF. The CDR3 DNA reads as TGTGCCAGCAGGGGACTGGGTGAAGGGCCAGCTAACTATGGCTACACCTTC.

V gene TRBV19 combines with J gene TRBJ1-2; TRBD1 aligns across 8 bases. CDR1 is LNHDA, CDR2 SQIVND, per germline (reference sequence). CDR3 length equals 17 residues. The V and J ends lost 5 bases and 4 bases, in that order; junction bases with no gene match: 15. CDR3 in amino acids: CASSLTGTGAVGYGYTF. CDR3 sequence (DNA): TGTGCCAGTAGTCTCACCGGGACAGGCGCTGTCGGCTATGGCTACACCTTC.